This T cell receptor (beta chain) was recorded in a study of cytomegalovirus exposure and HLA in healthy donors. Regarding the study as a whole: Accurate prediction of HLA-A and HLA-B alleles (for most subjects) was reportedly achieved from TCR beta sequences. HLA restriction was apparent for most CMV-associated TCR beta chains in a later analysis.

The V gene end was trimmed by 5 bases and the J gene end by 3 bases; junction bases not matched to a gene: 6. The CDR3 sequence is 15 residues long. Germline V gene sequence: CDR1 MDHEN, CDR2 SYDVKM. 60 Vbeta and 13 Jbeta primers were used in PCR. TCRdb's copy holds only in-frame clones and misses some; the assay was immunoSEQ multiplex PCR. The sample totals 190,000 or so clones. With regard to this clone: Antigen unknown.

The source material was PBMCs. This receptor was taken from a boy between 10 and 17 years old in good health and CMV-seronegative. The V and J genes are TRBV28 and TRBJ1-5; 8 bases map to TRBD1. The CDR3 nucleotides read TGTGCCAGCAGTCGGTGGACAGGGCCCAATCAGCCCCAGCATTTT. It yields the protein CASSRWTGPNQPQHF.